This T cell receptor beta chain originates from a study of T cell responses to AZD1222 COVID-19 vaccine. Notes on the study in general: At baseline, just six or seven AZD1222 recipients tested seropositive. Spike regions recognized by vaccine-associated CD4 TCRs spanned the protein, led by 160-218 and 743-854. Clonal diversity was possibly underestimated, and the donors were mostly white British, with more females.

Points on this clone: The antigen is unknown.

The data were produced by immunoSEQ multiplex PCR, yet TCRdb's version contains in-frame clones alone and is incomplete. The sample lists about 140,000 clones; around 87% were seen once. The CDR3 loop spans 12 amino acids. V was shortened by 3 bases and J by 3 bases, with 8 bases between the two germline ends. Germline V gene lookup returns CDR1 DFQATT and CDR2 SNEGSKA (reference sequence). Source: peripheral blood, taken on day 0 of AZD1222 vaccination. The genes are TRBV20-1 and TRBJ1-2, with unresolved D. The sequence came from an adult in good health. CDR3 DNA: TGCAGTGCTAGTCCGGCGGACTATGGCTACACCTTC. Amino acids: CSASPADYGYTF.